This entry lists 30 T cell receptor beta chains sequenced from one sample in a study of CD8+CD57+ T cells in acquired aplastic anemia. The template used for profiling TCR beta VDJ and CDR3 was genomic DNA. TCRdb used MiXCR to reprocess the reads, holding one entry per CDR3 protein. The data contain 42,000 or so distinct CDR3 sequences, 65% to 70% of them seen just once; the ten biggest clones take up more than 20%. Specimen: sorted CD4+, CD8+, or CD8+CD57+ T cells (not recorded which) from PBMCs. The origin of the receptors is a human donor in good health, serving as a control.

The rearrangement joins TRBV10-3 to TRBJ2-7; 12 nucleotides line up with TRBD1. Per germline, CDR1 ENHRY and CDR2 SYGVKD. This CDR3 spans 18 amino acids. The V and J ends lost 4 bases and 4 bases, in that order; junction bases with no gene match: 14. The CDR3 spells CAISALTRDRGREYEQYF. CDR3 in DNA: TGTGCCATCAGTGCTTTGACTCGGGACAGGGGGCGAGAGTACGAGCAGTACTTC.

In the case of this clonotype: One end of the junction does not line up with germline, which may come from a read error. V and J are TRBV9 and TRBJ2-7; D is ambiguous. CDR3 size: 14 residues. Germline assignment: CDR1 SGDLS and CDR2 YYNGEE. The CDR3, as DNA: TGCGCCAGCCGCGTAGGCTGGCAGCTCTACGAGCAGTACTTC. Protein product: CASRVGWQLYEQYF.

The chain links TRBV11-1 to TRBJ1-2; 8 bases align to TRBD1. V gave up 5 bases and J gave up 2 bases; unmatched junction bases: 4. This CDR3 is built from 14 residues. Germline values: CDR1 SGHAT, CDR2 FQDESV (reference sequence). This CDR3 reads CASSPGTGNYGYTF. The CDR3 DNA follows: TGTGCCAGCAGCCCAGGGACAGGCAACTATGGCTACACCTTC.

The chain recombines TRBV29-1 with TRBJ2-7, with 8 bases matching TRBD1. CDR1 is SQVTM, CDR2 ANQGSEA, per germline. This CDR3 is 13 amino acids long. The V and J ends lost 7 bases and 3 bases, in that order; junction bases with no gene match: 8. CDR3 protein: CSAGQGRYYEQYF. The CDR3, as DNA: TGCAGCGCTGGACAGGGAAGATACTACGAGCAGTACTTC.

DNA for the CDR3: TGCAGCGTGGATACAGGGGTGGACACCTTC. Residues: CSVDTGVDTF. The chain recombines TRBV29-1 with TRBJ1-2; 7 bases are a match to TRBD1. There are 10 residues in the CDR3. V was pared by 6 bases and J by 12 bases, with 7 bases of the junction left unmatched. Germline CDR1 and CDR2: SQVTM and ANQGSEA.

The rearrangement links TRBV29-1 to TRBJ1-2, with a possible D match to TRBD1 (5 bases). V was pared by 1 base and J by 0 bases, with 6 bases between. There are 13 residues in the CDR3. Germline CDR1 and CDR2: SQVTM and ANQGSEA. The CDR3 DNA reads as TGCAGCGTTGAAGCCAGGGCTAACTATGGCTACACCTTC. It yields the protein CSVEARANYGYTF.

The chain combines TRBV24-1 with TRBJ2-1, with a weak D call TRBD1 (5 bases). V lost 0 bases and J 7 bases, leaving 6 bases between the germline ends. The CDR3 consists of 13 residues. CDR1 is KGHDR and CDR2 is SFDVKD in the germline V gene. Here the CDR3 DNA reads TGTGCCACCAGTGATTTGTCAGGGAATGAGCAGTTCTTC. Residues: CATSDLSGNEQFF.

The CDR3 DNA follows: TGTGCCATCACCCCTAGGGACTCCGGGACTGAAGCTTTCTTT. It encodes CAITPRDSGTEAFF. The gene calls are TRBV10-3 and TRBJ1-1, with D possibly matching TRBD1 (5 bases). The CDR3 spans 14 residues. Trimming removed 7 bases at V and 5 bases at J, with 17 bases between. CDR1 and CDR2 from the germline V gene are ENHRY and SYGVKD.

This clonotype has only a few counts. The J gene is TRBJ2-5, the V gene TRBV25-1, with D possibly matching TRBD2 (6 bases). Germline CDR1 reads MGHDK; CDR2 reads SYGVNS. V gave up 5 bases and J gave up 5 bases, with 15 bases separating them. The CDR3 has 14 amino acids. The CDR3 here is CASSLAGGAETQYF. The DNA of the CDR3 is TGTGCCAGCAGTTTAGCCGGGGGAGCGGAGACCCAGTACTTC.

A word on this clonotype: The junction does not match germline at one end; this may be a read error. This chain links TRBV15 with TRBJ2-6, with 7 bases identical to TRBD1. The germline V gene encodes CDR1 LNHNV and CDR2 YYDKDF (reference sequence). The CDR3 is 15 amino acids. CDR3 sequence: CATGRDRAGANVLTF. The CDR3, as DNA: TGTGCCACCGGCAGAGACAGGGCTGGGGCCAACGTCCTGACTTTC.

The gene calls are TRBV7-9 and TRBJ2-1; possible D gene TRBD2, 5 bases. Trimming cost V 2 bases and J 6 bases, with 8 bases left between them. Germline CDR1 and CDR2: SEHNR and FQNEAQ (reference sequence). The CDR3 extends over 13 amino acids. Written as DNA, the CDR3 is TGTGCCAGCAGCTTAAACAGCGGCAATGAGCAGTTCTTC. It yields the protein CASSLNSGNEQFF. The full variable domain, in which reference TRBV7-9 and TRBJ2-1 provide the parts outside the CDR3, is DTGVSQNPRHKITKRGQNVTFRCDPISEHNRLYWYRQTLGQGPEFLTYFQNEAQLEKSRLLSDRFSAERPKGSFSTLEIQRTEQGDSAMYLCASSLNSGNEQFFGPGTRLTVL.

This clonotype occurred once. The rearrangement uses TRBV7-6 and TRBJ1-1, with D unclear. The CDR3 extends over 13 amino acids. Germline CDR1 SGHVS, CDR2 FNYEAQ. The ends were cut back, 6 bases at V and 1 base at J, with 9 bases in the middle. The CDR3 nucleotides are TGTGCCAGCAGAGGGCAGCCGAACACTGAAGCTTTCTTT. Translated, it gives CASRGQPNTEAFF.

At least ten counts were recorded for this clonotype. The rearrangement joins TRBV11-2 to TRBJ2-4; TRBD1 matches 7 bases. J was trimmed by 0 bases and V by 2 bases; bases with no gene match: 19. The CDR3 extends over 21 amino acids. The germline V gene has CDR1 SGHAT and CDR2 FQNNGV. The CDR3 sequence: CASSLWGPGTVTPQAKNIQYF. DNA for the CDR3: TGTGCCAGCAGCTTATGGGGACCCGGGACAGTTACTCCTCAAGCCAAAAACATTCAGTACTTC.

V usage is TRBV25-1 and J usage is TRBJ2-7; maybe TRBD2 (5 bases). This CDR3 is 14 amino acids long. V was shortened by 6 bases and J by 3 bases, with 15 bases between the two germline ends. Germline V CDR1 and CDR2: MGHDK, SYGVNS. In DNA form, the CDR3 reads TGTGCCAGCAGCCAAGTTCAAGCGGACTACGAGCAGTACTTC. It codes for CASSQVQADYEQYF.

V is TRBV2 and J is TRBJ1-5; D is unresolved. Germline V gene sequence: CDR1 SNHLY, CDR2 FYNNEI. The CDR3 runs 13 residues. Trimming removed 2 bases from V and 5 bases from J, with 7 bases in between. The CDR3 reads CASSERTYQPQHF. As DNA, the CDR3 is TGTGCCAGCAGTGAACGAACCTATCAGCCCCAGCATTTT.

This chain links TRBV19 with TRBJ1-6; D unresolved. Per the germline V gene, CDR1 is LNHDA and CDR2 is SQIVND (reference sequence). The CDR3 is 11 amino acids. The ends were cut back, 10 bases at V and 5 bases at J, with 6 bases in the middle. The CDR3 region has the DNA TGTGCCACAGAGAATAATTCACCCCTCCACTTT. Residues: CATENNSPLHF.

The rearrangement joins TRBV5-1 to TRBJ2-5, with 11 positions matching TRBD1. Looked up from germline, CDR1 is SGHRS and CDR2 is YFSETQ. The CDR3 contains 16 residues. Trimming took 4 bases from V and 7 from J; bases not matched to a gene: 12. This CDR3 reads CASSLPGQGAGVTQYF. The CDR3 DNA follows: TGCGCCAGCAGCCTACCTGGACAGGGGGCTGGTGTGACCCAGTACTTC.

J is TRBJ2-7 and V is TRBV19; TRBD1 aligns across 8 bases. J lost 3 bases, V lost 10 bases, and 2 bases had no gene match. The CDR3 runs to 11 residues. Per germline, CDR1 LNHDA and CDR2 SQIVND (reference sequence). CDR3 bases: TGTGCCACCGGACAGGGCTACGAGCAGTACTTC. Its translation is CATGQGYEQYF.

CDR3 in amino acids: CASSPVDRESTYEQYF. CDR3 nucleotides: TGTGCCAGCAGTCCTGTAGACAGGGAGAGCACCTACGAGCAGTACTTC. The chain uses TRBV12-3 or TRBV12-4 and TRBJ2-7, with 7 bases identical to TRBD1. V lost 5 bases to trimming and J lost 2 bases; unmatched junction nucleotides: 12. The CDR3 runs 16 residues.

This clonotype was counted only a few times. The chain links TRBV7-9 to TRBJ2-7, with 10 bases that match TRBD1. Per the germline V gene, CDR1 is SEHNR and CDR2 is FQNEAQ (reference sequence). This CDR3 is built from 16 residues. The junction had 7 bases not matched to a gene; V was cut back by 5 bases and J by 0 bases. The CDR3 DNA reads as TGTGCCAGCAGCCGAACCGGGACAGGGGTCTCCTACGAGCAGTACTTC. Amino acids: CASSRTGTGVSYEQYF.

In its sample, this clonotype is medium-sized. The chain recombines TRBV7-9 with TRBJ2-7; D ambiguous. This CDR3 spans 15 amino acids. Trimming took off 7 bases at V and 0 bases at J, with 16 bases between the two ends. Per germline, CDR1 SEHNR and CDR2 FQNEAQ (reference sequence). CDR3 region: CASTSGSLSSYEQYF. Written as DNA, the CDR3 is TGTGCCAGCACCTCTGGCTCACTCTCCTCCTACGAGCAGTACTTC.

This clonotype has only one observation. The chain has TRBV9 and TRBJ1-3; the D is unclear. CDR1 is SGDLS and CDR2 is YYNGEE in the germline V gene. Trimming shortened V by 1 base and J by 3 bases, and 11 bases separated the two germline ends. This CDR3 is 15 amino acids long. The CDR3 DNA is TGTGCCAGCAGCGTAACGTCCGGAAGTGGAAACACCATATATTTT. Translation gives CASSVTSGSGNTIYF.

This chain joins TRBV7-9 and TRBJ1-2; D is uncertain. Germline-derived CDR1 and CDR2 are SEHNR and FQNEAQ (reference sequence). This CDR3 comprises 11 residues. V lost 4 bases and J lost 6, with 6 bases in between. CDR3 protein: CASSSNNGYTF. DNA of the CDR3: TGTGCCAGCAGCTCTAATAATGGCTACACCTTC.

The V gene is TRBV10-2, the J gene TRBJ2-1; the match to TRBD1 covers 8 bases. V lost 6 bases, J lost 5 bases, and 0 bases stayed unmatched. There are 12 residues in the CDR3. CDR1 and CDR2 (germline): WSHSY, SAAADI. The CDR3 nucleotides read TGCGCCAGCAGGACAGGGGACAATGAGCAGTTCTTC. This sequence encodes CASRTGDNEQFF.

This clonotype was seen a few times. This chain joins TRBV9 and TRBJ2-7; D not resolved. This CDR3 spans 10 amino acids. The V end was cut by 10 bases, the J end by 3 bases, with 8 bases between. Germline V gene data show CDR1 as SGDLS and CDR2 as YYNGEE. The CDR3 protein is CAPVIYEQYF. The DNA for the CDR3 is TGTGCCCCCGTAATCTACGAGCAGTACTTC. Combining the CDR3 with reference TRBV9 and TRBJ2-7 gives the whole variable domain DSGVTQTPKHLITATGQRVTLRCSPRSGDLSVYWYQQSLDQGLQFLIQYYNGEERAKGNILERFSAQQFPDLHSELNLSSLELGDSALYFCAPVIYEQYFGPGTRLTVT.

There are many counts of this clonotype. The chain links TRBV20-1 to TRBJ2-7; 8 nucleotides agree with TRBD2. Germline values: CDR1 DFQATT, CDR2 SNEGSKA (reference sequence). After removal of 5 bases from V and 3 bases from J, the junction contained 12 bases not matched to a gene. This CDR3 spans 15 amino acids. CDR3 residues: CSAPDAGGLNYEQYF. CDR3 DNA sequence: TGCAGTGCTCCGGACGCGGGGGGACTTAACTACGAGCAGTACTTC.

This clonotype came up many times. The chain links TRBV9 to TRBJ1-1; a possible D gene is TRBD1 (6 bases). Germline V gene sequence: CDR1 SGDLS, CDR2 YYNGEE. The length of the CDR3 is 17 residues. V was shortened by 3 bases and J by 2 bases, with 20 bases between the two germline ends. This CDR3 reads CASSAHRERTSNTEAFF. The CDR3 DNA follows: TGTGCCAGCAGCGCCCACAGGGAAAGGACCTCTAACACTGAAGCTTTCTTT.

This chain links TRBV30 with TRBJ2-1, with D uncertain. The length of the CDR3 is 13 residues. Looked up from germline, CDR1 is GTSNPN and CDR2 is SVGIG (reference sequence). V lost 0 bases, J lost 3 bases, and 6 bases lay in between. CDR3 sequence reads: CAWSVELYNEQFF. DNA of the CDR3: TGTGCCTGGAGTGTCGAACTCTACAATGAGCAGTTCTTC.

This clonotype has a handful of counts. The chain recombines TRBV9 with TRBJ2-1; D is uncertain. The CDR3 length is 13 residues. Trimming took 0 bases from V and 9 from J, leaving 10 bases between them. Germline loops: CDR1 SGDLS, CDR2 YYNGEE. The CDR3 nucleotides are TGTGCCAGCAGCGTAGCAATCGTGGGTGAGCAGTTCTTC. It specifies CASSVAIVGEQFF.

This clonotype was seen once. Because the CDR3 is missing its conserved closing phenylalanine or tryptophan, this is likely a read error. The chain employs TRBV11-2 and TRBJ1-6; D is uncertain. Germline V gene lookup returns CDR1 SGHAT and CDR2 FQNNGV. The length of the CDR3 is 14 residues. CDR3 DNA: TGTGTCAGCAGCTTGGAGATAGTCAATTCACCCCTCCACCTT. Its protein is CVSSLEIVNSPLHL.